Listed here are 22 T cell receptor beta chains from one sample, sequenced in a study of cytomegalovirus exposure and HLA in healthy donors. This PCR relied on a set of 60 Vbeta primers and 13 Jbeta primers. Using immunoSEQ multiplex PCR, the repertoire was profiled, and TCRdb retains in-frame clones only, with some absent. The sample data list approximately 150,000 clones. Sequencing used PBMCs. The receptors stem from a woman aged 40 to 50 in good health and CMV-seronegative.

The CDR3 DNA is TGTGCCAGCAGGCCTAATACAGGGAACTATGGCTACACCTTC. It specifies CASRPNTGNYGYTF. V gene TRBV27 combines with J gene TRBJ1-2, with TRBD1 as a possible D gene (6 bases). Trimming stripped 6 bases from V and 2 bases from J, with 13 bases between. The germline CDR1 and CDR2 sequences are MNHEY and SMNVEV (reference sequence). This CDR3 has 14 amino acids.

This rearrangement joins TRBV6-6 to TRBJ1-4; 7 bases align to TRBD1. Germline values: CDR1 MNHNY, CDR2 SVGAGI (reference sequence). After removal of 6 bases from V and 7 bases from J, the junction contained 5 bases not matched to a gene. The length of the CDR3 is 13 residues. The CDR3: CASSPGTAEKLFF. CDR3 coding DNA: TGTGCCAGCAGCCCCGGGACAGCTGAAAAACTGTTTTTT.

The CDR3 here is CASSQTEGFGYTF. The CDR3 coding sequence is TGTGCCAGCAGCCAGACGGAGGGTTTTGGCTACACCTTC. The chain combines TRBV4-2 with TRBJ1-2; no firm D call. CDR3 length: 13 amino acids. V lost 3 bases and J lost 7, with 12 bases in between. CDR1 LGHNA and CDR2 YNFKEQ come from the germline V gene.

The chain recombines TRBV9 with TRBJ1-2, with D hard to call. The V gene's germline CDR1 is SGDLS and CDR2 YYNGEE. This CDR3 region has 13 residues. V dropped 0 bases and J dropped 7 bases, with 10 bases sitting between them. CDR3 coding DNA: TGTGCCAGCAGCGTAGAAGTGGGCACTGGCTACACCTTC. Its translation: CASSVEVGTGYTF.

V is TRBV4-3 and J is TRBJ2-6; D might be TRBD2 (5 bases). The CDR3 totals 17 residues. V lost 0 bases to trimming and J lost 0 bases, with 9 bases between them. Germline CDR1 is LGHNA and CDR2 is YSLEER. The DNA of the CDR3 is TGCGCCAGCAGCCAAGAACAACGGGGCTCTGGGGCCAACGTCCTGACTTTC. Its translation: CASSQEQRGSGANVLTF.

The rearrangement uses TRBV6-4 and TRBJ2-3; D is possibly TRBD1 (6 bases). CDR3 length: 13 amino acids. With 4 bases removed from V and 4 bases from J, the gap between germline ends came to 9 bases. Germline CDR1 is MRHNA and CDR2 is SNTAGT. In nucleotides, the CDR3 is TGTGCCAGCAGTGTGGACAGAGCAGATACGCAGTATTTT. It is translated as CASSVDRADTQYF.

The chain employs TRBV5-1 and TRBJ1-1, with D maybe TRBD1 (6 bases). The V end was cut by 4 bases, the J end by 0 bases, with 13 bases between. Per germline, CDR1 SGHRS and CDR2 YFSETQ. The CDR3 runs 15 residues. The CDR3 DNA follows: TGCGCCAGCAGCCCGTCGACAGGTATGAACACTGAAGCTTTCTTT. It encodes CASSPSTGMNTEAFF.

The chain employs TRBV19 and TRBJ2-5; TRBD2 matches 7 bases. V lost 6 bases and J lost 3; bases outside the gene matches: 4. This CDR3 spans 13 amino acids. Germline lookup yields CDR1 LNHDA and CDR2 SQIVND (reference sequence). As DNA, the CDR3 is TGTGCCAGTAGAGAACGGGGGGAAGAGACCCAGTACTTC. This translates into CASRERGEETQYF.

V is TRBV4-3 and J is TRBJ2-3, with 13 nucleotides matching TRBD2. Per the germline V gene, CDR1 is LGHNA and CDR2 is YSLEER. The CDR3 runs to 16 residues. The ends lost 4 bases at V and 1 base at J; junction bases unmatched: 2. CDR3 nucleotide sequence: TGCGCCAGCAGCCGGACTAGCGGGGGACGCACAGATACGCAGTATTTT. It specifies CASSRTSGGRTDTQYF.

This chain links TRBV4-3 with TRBJ1-6, with 8 bases lining up with TRBD1. This CDR3 has 16 amino acids. Trimming removed 4 bases from V and 5 bases from J; junction bases left unmatched: 7. Germline V lookup: CDR1 LGHNA, CDR2 YSLEER. This chain's CDR3 is CASSRDRGSDNSPLHF. DNA of the CDR3: TGCGCCAGCAGCCGCGACAGGGGCAGTGATAATTCACCCCTCCACTTT.

V and J are TRBV29-1 and TRBJ1-2; tentative D call: TRBD1 (6 bases). From germline, CDR1 is SQVTM and CDR2 ANQGSEA. The CDR3 is made up of 16 amino acids. Trimming took 0 bases from V and 4 from J, leaving 18 bases between them. The CDR3 is CSVEDRGRGSRYGYTF. The CDR3 nucleotides are TGCAGCGTTGAAGATCGGGGGAGGGGGTCGCGCTATGGCTACACCTTC.

The V call is TRBV5-1, the J call TRBJ2-7; 10 bases are shared with TRBD2. CDR3 length: 17 amino acids. Germline V gene lookup returns CDR1 SGHRS and CDR2 YFSETQ. Trimming took 2 bases from V and 0 from J; bases not matched to a gene: 8. In DNA form, the CDR3 reads TGCGCCAGCAGCTTTCTACCGACTAGCGGGCCCTCCTACGAGCAGTACTTC. It is translated as CASSFLPTSGPSYEQYF. Full variable domain (outside the CDR3, taken from reference TRBV5-1 and TRBJ2-7): KAGVTQTPRYLIKTRGQQVTLSCSPISGHRSVSWYQQTPGQGLQFLFEYFSETQRNKGNFPGRFSGRQFSNSRSEMNVSTLELGDSALYLCASSFLPTSGPSYEQYFGPGTRLTVT.

V is TRBV7-3 and J is TRBJ2-7; 7 bases agree with TRBD2. There are 13 residues in the CDR3. Per germline, CDR1 SGHTA and CDR2 FQGTGA. V trimming: 5 bases; J trimming: 3 bases; junction bases outside the gene matches: 4. The CDR3 sequence: CASSPSGGYEQYF. In nucleotides, the CDR3 is TGTGCCAGCAGCCCTAGCGGAGGCTACGAGCAGTACTTC. Using reference TRBV7-3 and TRBJ2-7 for the parts outside the CDR3, the full variable domain is GAGVSQTPSNKVTEKGKYVELRCDPISGHTALYWYRQSLGQGPEFLIYFQGTGAADDSGLPNDRFFAVRPEGSVSTLKIQRTERGDSAVYLCASSPSGGYEQYFGPGTRLTVT.

The V gene is TRBV10-3, the J gene TRBJ2-1; 9 bases are shared with TRBD2. CDR3 length equals 16 residues. CDR1 and CDR2 from the germline V gene are ENHRY and SYGVKD. V was clipped by 0 bases and J by 10 bases; unmatched bases: 10. The CDR3 DNA is TGTGCCATCAGTGAGTCAAACGGGCTAGCGGGGAGCGAGCAGTTCTTC. Amino acid sequence: CAISESNGLAGSEQFF.

The CDR3 here is CASSHTGGREKLFF. In nucleotides, the CDR3 is TGTGCCAGCAGCCATACAGGGGGTAGGGAAAAACTGTTTTTT. V usage is TRBV4-2 and J usage is TRBJ1-4; 8 nucleotides align to TRBD1. The V gene's germline CDR1 is LGHNA and CDR2 YNFKEQ. V dropped 3 bases and J dropped 8; count of bases not matched to a gene: 5. The CDR3 length is 14 residues.

The gene calls are TRBV27 and TRBJ1-2; 7 bases match TRBD1. CDR3 length: 13 residues. V shed 7 bases and J 5 bases; nucleotides not matched to a gene: 7. CDR1 is MNHEY and CDR2 is SMNVEV in the germline V gene (reference sequence). CDR3 region: CASTSGQSYGYTF. The CDR3 nucleotides read TGTGCCAGCACCTCGGGACAGTCGTATGGCTACACCTTC.

This sequence joins TRBV6-5 and TRBJ1-2; TRBD1 aligns across 8 bases. The CDR3 spans 14 residues. The J segment lost 2 bases and the V segment lost 7 bases, leaving 6 bases of the junction unmatched. From germline, CDR1 is MNHEY and CDR2 SVGAGI. The CDR3 DNA sequence: TGTGCCAGCACCCCGACAGGGGCCAACTATGGCTACACCTTC. Its protein product is CASTPTGANYGYTF.

The chain employs TRBV29-1 and TRBJ1-1, with D maybe TRBD1 (6 bases). Trimming stripped 5 bases from V and 4 bases from J, with 14 bases between. Per the germline V gene, CDR1 is SQVTM and CDR2 is ANQGSEA. The CDR3 is 13 residues long. DNA of the CDR3: TGCAGCGTTAACCAGGGGCCAGGCACTGAAGCTTTCTTT. It translates to CSVNQGPGTEAFF.

The rearrangement joins TRBV19 to TRBJ1-2; a weak D match, TRBD1 (5 bases). V was cut by 2 bases and J by 3 bases, with 13 bases left in between. The CDR3 consists of 15 residues. Germline CDR1 is LNHDA and CDR2 is SQIVND (reference sequence). The CDR3 protein is CASSITGSRHYGYTF. CDR3 in DNA: TGTGCCAGTAGTATAACAGGTAGCAGGCACTATGGCTACACCTTC.

The V gene is TRBV18, the J gene TRBJ2-3; TRBD1 is a possible D gene (6 bases). Trimming removed 3 bases at V and 1 base at J, with 11 bases between. The V gene's germline CDR1 is KGHSH and CDR2 LQKENI. The CDR3 is 15 residues long. CDR3 sequence reads: CASSPNRVGTDTQYF. The CDR3 nucleotides are TGTGCCAGCTCACCGAACAGGGTTGGCACAGATACGCAGTATTTT.

The chain combines TRBV6-5 with TRBJ2-7; no definite D call. The germline V and J ends were trimmed by 8 bases and 0 bases, with 11 bases remaining between them. Germline loops: CDR1 MNHEY, CDR2 SVGAGI. The CDR3 has 13 residues. This CDR3 reads CASGRIASYEQYV. The CDR3 DNA reads TGTGCCAGCGGTAGGATAGCCTCCTACGAGCAGTACGTC.

The rearrangement joins TRBV7-2 to TRBJ2-7, with D unresolved. The germline CDR1 and CDR2 sequences are SGHTA and FQGNSA. V was pared by 4 bases and J by 4 bases, with 5 bases between. The CDR3 has 11 amino acids. This CDR3 reads CASSSNYEQYF. Written as DNA, the CDR3 is TGTGCCAGCAGCTCCAATTACGAGCAGTACTTC.